This TCR beta chain was identified in a study of Graves' ophthalmopathy and Graves' hyperthyroidism. RNA transcripts yielded amplified TCR beta CDR3 regions. Amplification began with first-round RT-PCR using HTBI primers, then second-round multiplex PCR was performed. TCRdb re-derived calls from the multiplex PCR reads in MiXCR, one entry per CDR3 protein. The table has hundreds of thousands of distinct CDR3 sequences, over 20% seen once; the top ten hold more than 5.5%. This clonotype was counted at least ten times. By definition, stable hyperthyroidism involved no ophthalmopathy within 18 months of follow-up. The study recruited hyperthyroidism patients aged 18 to 65 who were newly diagnosed, under 2 months' duration. This CDR3 comprises 13 residues. V shed 0 bases and J shed 9 bases, with 12 bases lying between them. CDR1 is DFQATT and CDR2 is SNEGSKA in the germline V gene (reference sequence).

The specimen was peripheral blood. The gene calls are TRBV20-1 and TRBJ2-1; tentatively, D is TRBD1 (6 bases). This clonotype originated in a woman under 30 with stable Graves' hyperthyroidism. Some clones in this sample may be carry-over from other donors' samples. CDR3 region: CSARDQVGAEQFF. CDR3 bases: TGCAGTGCTAGAGATCAGGTGGGGGCTGAGCAGTTCTTC.